This T cell receptor (beta chain) appears in the sequencing data of a study of shared clonotypes between healthy human individuals. The germline gives CDR1 SGHRS, CDR2 YFSETQ. The CDR3 contains 14 residues. Trimming shortened V by 4 bases and J by 2 bases, and 10 bases separated the two germline ends. The count of this clone is one. Its antigen is not identified. General study findings and limits: Large sequencing depth failed to make sorted-subset sequencing complete, rarefaction showed.

Here immunoSEQ multiplex PCR was the method, and the copy in TCRdb shows in-frame clones only, minus some. The sample holds a few million clones, about 94% seen once. V gene TRBV5-1 combines with J gene TRBJ2-1; D is possibly TRBD1 (6 bases). Sequencing input: naive CD4+ T cells sorted from blood. Subset indicated: CD45RA+ positively selected. The receptor's source is a man aged 18 to 29 in good health. CDR3 loop: CASSVTGTYNEQFF. The CDR3 DNA is TGCGCCAGCAGCGTTACAGGGACCTACAATGAGCAGTTCTTC.